Following are 12 T cell receptor beta chains from one sample sequenced in a study of shared clonotypes between healthy human individuals (dated by TCRdb to the early 2020s). To prepare the library, the immunoSEQ multiplex PCR assay was applied. In TCRdb, the immuneACCESS table is reduced to in-frame sequences with V and J assigned. These tables do not hold every clone; where another copy was compared, an unresolved V gene accounts for under half, and the others remain unexplained. Present in this sample are roughly 1,100,000 clones, approximately 72% of which were seen just once. Of the sample, approximately 1.5% is held by the ten largest clones. The specimen was memory CD4+ T cells sorted from blood. The cell subset or site label, as the study defines it: CD45RA-negative fraction. The receptors derive from a man younger than 30 in good health.

The V call is TRBV6-6, the J call TRBJ2-2, with 10 bases aligning to TRBD1. Losses at the gene ends were 5 bases for V and 4 bases for J; bases not matched to a gene: 4. This CDR3 comprises 15 residues. Germline V gives CDR1 MNHNY, CDR2 SVGAGI (reference sequence). The CDR3 reads CASSLTGGATGELFF. CDR3 DNA sequence: TGTGCCAGCAGTCTGACAGGGGGCGCCACCGGGGAGCTGTTTTTT.

The V gene is TRBV7-9, the J gene TRBJ2-2, with a weak D call TRBD1 (6 bases). V was shortened by 5 bases and J by 3 bases, with 19 bases between the two germline ends. CDR3 size: 17 residues. Germline lookup yields CDR1 SEHNR and CDR2 FQNEAQ (reference sequence). CDR3 bases: TGTGCCAGCAGCCGACAGGTCCGGGATGGGGACACCGGGGAGCTGTTTTTT. Translating gives CASSRQVRDGDTGELFF.

This clone occurred a few times. The gene calls are TRBV6-1 and TRBJ2-7; D uncertain. V shed 10 bases and J shed 4 bases, with 17 bases lying between them. The CDR3 totals 13 residues. Germline V gene lookup returns CDR1 MNHNS and CDR2 SASEGT. CDR3 sequence: CATMGSILYEQYF. The DNA for the CDR3 is TGTGCCACCATGGGGTCAATCCTGTACGAGCAGTACTTC.

The chain carries TRBV14 and TRBJ1-6, with a tentative D call TRBD1 (6 bases). The CDR3 consists of 17 residues. CDR1 is SGHDN and CDR2 is FVKESK in the germline V gene. With 1 base removed from V and 1 base from J, the gap between germline ends came to 11 bases. CDR3 DNA: TGTGCCAGCAGCCAAGGGAGGGGGGCTTCCTATAATTCACCCCTCCACTTT. This encodes CASSQGRGASYNSPLHF.

Only a few counts were recorded for this clone. V gene TRBV19 combines with J gene TRBJ2-1; 10 nucleotides line up with TRBD2. The CDR3 is 17 residues long. V gave up 1 base and J gave up 7 bases; unmatched junction bases: 10. The germline CDR1 and CDR2 sequences are LNHDA and SQIVND (reference sequence). Here the CDR3 reads CASSIGSAAGGMNEQFF. As DNA, the CDR3 is TGTGCCAGTAGTATAGGAAGTGCAGCGGGAGGGATGAATGAGCAGTTCTTC.

In this sample, this clone turned up a few times. The rearrangement links TRBV5-6 to TRBJ2-3; D gene unclear. The CDR3 runs 14 residues. V was clipped by 2 bases and J by 4 bases, with 11 bases between them. Germline V gives CDR1 SGHDT, CDR2 YYEEEE. The CDR3: CASSFPHPPDTQYF. The CDR3 coding sequence is TGTGCCAGCAGCTTCCCACATCCTCCAGATACGCAGTATTTT.

The chain joins TRBV5-1 to TRBJ2-2, with 7 bases matching TRBD2. The J segment lost 6 bases and the V segment lost 3 bases, leaving 8 bases of the junction unmatched. Germline V gene data show CDR1 as SGHRS and CDR2 as YFSETQ. The CDR3 is 15 residues long. The CDR3 protein is CASSSSGVGAGELFF. DNA for the CDR3: TGCGCCAGCAGCTCCAGCGGGGTCGGAGCCGGGGAGCTGTTTTTT.

The V gene is TRBV18, the J gene TRBJ1-3, with TRBD1 matching over 9 bases. From germline, CDR1 is KGHSH and CDR2 LQKENI. Losses at the gene ends were 2 bases for V and 0 bases for J; bases not matched to a gene: 5. The CDR3 extends over 17 amino acids. CDR3 in amino acids: CASSPESTGGSGNTIYF. The CDR3, as DNA: TGTGCCAGCTCACCAGAGTCGACAGGGGGCTCTGGAAACACCATATATTTT.

The rearrangement uses TRBV2 and TRBJ2-2; D might be TRBD1 (6 bases). Germline V gives CDR1 SNHLY, CDR2 FYNNEI. Deletions cut 4 bases from V and 0 bases from J, with 9 bases between. This CDR3 is 15 amino acids long. The CDR3: CASSVDSPNTGELFF. The CDR3 region has the DNA TGTGCCAGCAGTGTGGACAGCCCGAACACCGGGGAGCTGTTTTTT.

The chain couples TRBV7-8 to TRBJ2-7; 9 bases fit TRBD1. This CDR3 comprises 14 residues. With 5 bases clipped from V and 6 bases from J, the junction kept 8 bases outside the gene matches. Germline V gene sequence: CDR1 SGHVS, CDR2 FQNEAQ. CDR3 loop: CASSTGTGRTEQYF. The CDR3 DNA reads as TGTGCCAGCAGCACCGGGACAGGGAGGACCGAGCAGTACTTC.

This clone was seen only a few times. The J gene is TRBJ2-5, the V gene TRBV7-2; D is ambiguous. There are 14 residues in the CDR3. Looked up from germline, CDR1 is SGHTA and CDR2 is FQGNSA. V lost 2 bases, J lost 3 bases, and 10 bases lay in between. CDR3 in DNA: TGTGCCAGCAGCTTATGGGCTGCAAAAGAGACCCAGTACTTC. Translating gives CASSLWAAKETQYF.

The chain has TRBV5-1 and TRBJ1-1; D might be TRBD1 (5 bases). The CDR3 loop spans 15 amino acids. Trimming removed 3 bases from V and 4 bases from J, with 16 bases in between. CDR1 is SGHRS, CDR2 YFSETQ, per germline. The CDR3 DNA reads TGCGCCAGCAGCTCCCGGGACTGGGATGGCACTGAAGCTTTCTTT. Translation gives CASSSRDWDGTEAFF.